Presented here are 8 T cell receptor beta chains from one specimen sequenced in a study of blood T cell repertoires in COVID-19. Only in-frame clones appear in the TCRdb table, and some are missing; sequencing was by immunoSEQ multiplex PCR. The top ten hold more than 15% of the sample, which has 25,000 to 35,000 clones, over 70% seen once. The sequencing input was peripheral blood. The source is a man aged 70-80 years with active COVID-19.

The V and J genes are TRBV9 and TRBJ1-1, with 9 bases that match TRBD1. V gave up 0 bases and J gave up 4 bases; unmatched junction bases: 1. CDR1 is SGDLS and CDR2 is YYNGEE in the germline V gene. The CDR3 consists of 14 residues. The CDR3 region is CASSVGQGGTEAFF. As DNA, the CDR3 is TGTGCCAGCAGCGTAGGACAGGGGGGCACTGAAGCTTTCTTT.

The V and J genes are TRBV24-1 and TRBJ2-5, with a possible D match to TRBD1 (6 bases). The germline V gene has CDR1 KGHDR and CDR2 SFDVKD. The CDR3 is 16 residues long. The germline V and J ends were trimmed by 2 bases and 4 bases, with 16 bases remaining between them. The CDR3 DNA sequence: TGTGCCACCAGTGATTACAGGGAAGAGGGGTTAGAGACCCAGTACTTC. Translating gives CATSDYREEGLETQYF.

The J gene is TRBJ1-5, the V gene TRBV19; D might be TRBD1 (6 bases). Trimming shortened V by 0 bases and J by 5 bases, and 14 bases separated the two germline ends. This CDR3 contains 16 residues. Germline values: CDR1 LNHDA, CDR2 SQIVND (reference sequence). CDR3 amino acids: CASSIDNQGSHQPQHF. Written as DNA, the CDR3 is TGTGCCAGTAGTATAGATAACCAGGGGTCCCATCAGCCCCAGCATTTT. Drawing the rest from reference TRBV19 and TRBJ1-5, the complete variable domain is DGGITQSPKYLFRKEGQNVTLSCEQNLNHDAMYWYRQDPGQGLRLIYYSQIVNDFQKGDIAEGYSVSREKKESFPLTVTSAQKNPTAFYLCASSIDNQGSHQPQHFGDGTRLSIL.

CDR3 residues: CASSYSGTGSAYEQYF. In DNA form, the CDR3 reads TGTGCCAGCAGTTACTCCGGGACAGGGAGTGCCTACGAGCAGTACTTC. The V call is TRBV6-5, the J call TRBJ2-7, with 9 bases aligning to TRBD1. Losses at the gene ends were 0 bases for V and 2 bases for J; bases not matched to a gene: 5. Germline loops: CDR1 MNHEY, CDR2 SVGAGI. The CDR3 sequence is 16 residues long.

This clone was seen just once. The rearrangement joins TRBV28 to TRBJ2-3; 12 nucleotides match TRBD2. The CDR3 runs to 16 residues. The J segment lost 2 bases and the V segment lost 5 bases, leaving 5 bases of the junction unmatched. Looked up from germline, CDR1 is MDHEN and CDR2 is SYDVKM. The CDR3 here is CASSPTSGGSTDTQYF. For the CDR3, the DNA is TGTGCCAGCAGTCCGACTAGCGGGGGATCCACAGATACGCAGTATTTT.

The table lists this clone with a few counts. The V and J genes are TRBV29-1 and TRBJ1-2; possible D gene TRBD1, 6 bases. Germline values: CDR1 SQVTM, CDR2 ANQGSEA. Trimming left V 7 bases short and J 0 bases short, with 9 bases between. This CDR3 spans 12 amino acids. CDR3 loop: CSAGAANYGYTF. The CDR3 bases are TGCAGCGCAGGGGCCGCTAACTATGGCTACACCTTC.

The rearrangement uses TRBV6-4 and TRBJ1-1, with 7 bases identical to TRBD1. The germline gives CDR1 MRHNA, CDR2 SNTAGT. After removal of 0 bases from V and 4 bases from J, the junction contained 5 bases not matched to a gene. The CDR3 has 15 residues. This CDR3 is CASSDSPEGATEAFF. The CDR3 nucleotides are TGTGCCAGCAGTGACTCCCCGGAGGGGGCCACTGAAGCTTTCTTT.

V is TRBV6-5 and J is TRBJ2-3; TRBD2 matches 9 bases. This CDR3 is 15 amino acids long. The trim removed 9 bases at V and 7 bases at J, leaving 14 bases unmatched. The germline V gene has CDR1 MNHEY and CDR2 SVGAGI. DNA for the CDR3: TGTGCCAGTAAGGCCGGCGGGGGGGCCTATAATACGCAGTATTTT. Residues: CASKAGGGAYNTQYF.